The clone carrying this T cell receptor (beta chain) was found many times. These data belong to a study of blood T cell repertoires in COVID-19. At the level of the study: The cDNA or gDNA used as material had been derived from T cells, B-cell-depleted T cells, or PBMCs.

V was cut by 4 bases and J by 6 bases, with 12 bases left in between. Looked up from germline, CDR1 is LNHNV and CDR2 is YYDKDF (reference sequence). The CDR3 has 14 residues. Clones were read by immunoSEQ multiplex PCR, and TCRdb kept only the in-frame ones, dropping some. The sample yields 150,000 or so clones, almost 80% seen once. The sequence was obtained from a woman in her 50s who had recovered from COVID-19. Sample: PBMCs or T cells enriched from blood (not recorded which). The J gene is TRBJ2-2, the V gene TRBV15; perhaps TRBD1 as D (6 bases). CDR3 nucleotides: TGTGCCACCAGCATTCAGGGGAAGGCCGGGGAGCTGTTTTTT. Translation: CATSIQGKAGELFF.